Shown below are 18 T cell receptor beta chains from a single sample sequenced in a study of shared clonotypes between healthy human individuals. Method: immunoSEQ multiplex PCR; TCRdb's copy keeps in-frame clones and lacks some. The sample has about 2.3 million clones; over 85% are singletons. Material: naive CD4+ T cells from PBMCs. Stated subset: CD45RA+ positively selected. All receptors come from a man between 18 and 35 years old in good health. Some clones in this sample may be carry-over from other donors' samples.

The chain uses TRBV28 and TRBJ2-6, with TRBD2 as a possible D gene (5 bases). CDR1 and CDR2 from the germline V gene are MDHEN and SYDVKM. Trimming pared 6 bases from V and 1 base from J, leaving 10 bases between. This CDR3 is built from 15 residues. The CDR3 region is CASSPSGSGANVLTF. Here the CDR3 DNA reads TGTGCCAGCAGCCCTTCGGGGTCTGGGGCCAACGTCCTGACTTTC.

For this clone: The sample carries other DNA sequences with the same CDR3. The rearrangement joins TRBV9 to TRBJ1-1; D is uncertain. The ends were cut back, 2 bases at V and 2 bases at J, with 7 bases in the middle. Germline lookup yields CDR1 SGDLS and CDR2 YYNGEE. The CDR3 is 13 residues long. Here the CDR3 reads CASSVTQNTEAFF. CDR3 bases: TGTGCCAGCAGCGTCACCCAAAACACTGAAGCTTTCTTT.

The chain joins TRBV28 to TRBJ2-1; 13 bases are shared with TRBD2. Trimming took 4 bases from V and 9 from J; bases not matched to a gene: 12. CDR3 length equals 17 residues. Germline CDR1 MDHEN, CDR2 SYDVKM. CDR3 region: CASSSQTPGLAGFEQFF. The CDR3 coding sequence is TGTGCCAGCAGTTCCCAAACACCGGGACTAGCGGGATTTGAGCAGTTCTTC.

The chain combines TRBV7-2 with TRBJ2-1, with a possible D match to TRBD2 (6 bases). Germline CDR1 reads SGHTA; CDR2 reads FQGNSA. Trimming stripped 3 bases from V and 3 bases from J, with 12 bases between. The CDR3 loop spans 15 amino acids. CDR3 in DNA: TGTGCCAGCAGCTTTCGTACTAGCCGCTACAATGAGCAGTTCTTC. This encodes CASSFRTSRYNEQFF.

The V call is TRBV7-2, the J call TRBJ2-7, with 13 bases aligning to TRBD2. Trimming took 1 base from V and 5 from J; bases not matched to a gene: 5. The germline V gene encodes CDR1 SGHTA and CDR2 FQGNSA. The CDR3 consists of 16 residues. CDR3 coding DNA: TGTGCCAGCAGCTTAGTAGCAGGACTAGCGGGAGACGAGCAGTACTTC. Translated, it gives CASSLVAGLAGDEQYF.

V and J are TRBV18 and TRBJ1-1, with 8 positions matching TRBD1. Per the germline V gene, CDR1 is KGHSH and CDR2 is LQKENI. V shed 3 bases and J 1 base; nucleotides not matched to a gene: 4. The CDR3 consists of 15 residues. The CDR3 loop reads CASSPLGQENTEAFF. The CDR3 DNA reads as TGTGCCAGCTCACCCCTGGGACAGGAGAACACTGAAGCTTTCTTT.

This chain links TRBV6-6 with TRBJ2-7; TRBD2 matches 14 bases. The CDR3 contains 14 residues. Germline V gives CDR1 MNHNY, CDR2 SVGAGI (reference sequence). The J segment lost 11 bases and the V segment lost 6 bases, leaving 9 bases of the junction unmatched. The CDR3 bases are TGTGCCAGCAGGACGGGACTAGCGGGAGTAGGGGAGTACTTC. Translation: CASRTGLAGVGEYF.

This sequence joins TRBV12-5 and TRBJ1-5; 7 bases map to TRBD1. This CDR3 is built from 14 residues. V lost 7 bases, J lost 8 bases, and 11 bases stayed unmatched. The germline CDR1 and CDR2 sequences are LGHNT and FRNRAP. The CDR3 bases are TGTGCTAGTGCTCACAGGGGACTCGGTGAGCCCCAGCATTTT. This translates into CASAHRGLGEPQHF.

This clone has a handful of counts. The rearrangement joins TRBV28 to TRBJ1-2; 7 bases fit TRBD1. Germline V gives CDR1 MDHEN, CDR2 SYDVKM. Losses at the gene ends were 5 bases for V and 8 bases for J; bases not matched to a gene: 8. This CDR3 contains 13 residues. This CDR3 is CASSQRQGYGYTF. The CDR3 bases are TGTGCCAGCAGTCAGAGACAGGGCTACGGCTACACCTTC.

In this sample, this clone turned up a few times. J is TRBJ1-1 and V is TRBV5-1; D not resolved. CDR1 SGHRS and CDR2 YFSETQ come from the germline V gene. CDR3 length: 14 residues. The V end lost 4 bases, the J end lost 5 bases, and 15 bases lay between the germline ends. CDR3 protein: CASSLEPTGTEAFF. CDR3 nucleotide sequence: TGCGCCAGCAGCCTAGAGCCAACGGGGACTGAAGCTTTCTTT.

The genes are TRBV5-5 and TRBJ1-1, with no clear D. Trimming removed 3 bases from V and 0 bases from J, with 6 bases in between. The CDR3 has 13 residues. In germline, CDR1 is SGHKS, CDR2 YYEKEE (reference sequence). The CDR3 DNA sequence: TGTGCCAGCAGCTCGGAGGTGAACACTGAAGCTTTCTTT. Translation gives CASSSEVNTEAFF.

The chain is built from TRBV28 and TRBJ1-2, with 9 bases aligning to TRBD1. The CDR3 loop spans 17 amino acids. Looked up from germline, CDR1 is MDHEN and CDR2 is SYDVKM. V gave up 4 bases and J gave up 4 bases; unmatched junction bases: 13. CDR3 DNA: TGTGCCAGCAGTTCGCCGGGACAGGGCATTGCTCCCTATGGCTACACCTTC. This sequence encodes CASSSPGQGIAPYGYTF.

The chain joins TRBV5-6 to TRBJ1-5; 7 nucleotides match TRBD1. The CDR3 has 14 amino acids. J was trimmed by 4 bases and V by 2 bases; bases with no gene match: 3. CDR1 SGHDT and CDR2 YYEEEE come from the germline V gene. The CDR3 DNA reads as TGTGCCAGCAGCTTCGGGACAGCAAATCAGCCCCAGCATTTT. It yields the protein CASSFGTANQPQHF.

The chain links TRBV29-1 to TRBJ2-5, with TRBD1 matching over 10 bases. The CDR3 sequence is 14 residues long. V shed 3 bases and J 5 bases; nucleotides not matched to a gene: 6. CDR1 is SQVTM and CDR2 is ANQGSEA in the germline V gene. CDR3 coding DNA: TGCAGCGTTGACCCGACAGGGGGCTGGGAGACCCAGTACTTC. It codes for CSVDPTGGWETQYF.

The rearrangement links TRBV5-1 to TRBJ2-7; tentatively, D is TRBD1 (5 bases). CDR1 SGHRS and CDR2 YFSETQ come from the germline V gene. This CDR3 has 15 amino acids. With 4 bases removed from V and 0 bases from J, the gap between germline ends came to 14 bases. The chain's CDR3 is CASSPRIGDSYEQYF. As DNA, the CDR3 is TGCGCCAGCAGCCCCCGTATAGGGGACTCCTACGAGCAGTACTTC.

The chain employs TRBV28 and TRBJ2-5, with 8 bases fitting TRBD1. The CDR3 covers 15 residues. The germline CDR1 and CDR2 sequences are MDHEN and SYDVKM. V lost 5 bases and J lost 3; bases outside the gene matches: 8. The CDR3 here is CASSTYRGSEETQYF. The CDR3 region has the DNA TGTGCCAGCAGTACATACAGGGGGAGTGAAGAGACCCAGTACTTC.

The V call is TRBV27, the J call TRBJ2-3, with 9 bases fitting TRBD2. The germline V gene has CDR1 MNHEY and CDR2 SMNVEV (reference sequence). The junction had 4 bases not matched to a gene; V was cut back by 5 bases and J by 1 base. The CDR3 sequence is 15 residues long. The CDR3 here is CASSTGTSRTDTQYF. CDR3 bases: TGTGCCAGCAGTACGGGGACTAGCCGCACAGATACGCAGTATTTT.

The chain is built from TRBV29-1 and TRBJ2-3, with 10 bases fitting TRBD2. Germline V gene data show CDR1 as SQVTM and CDR2 as ANQGSEA. The CDR3 spans 16 residues. Germline trimming cut 4 bases from V and 0 bases from J; bases unmatched to any gene: 7. The CDR3, as DNA: TGCAGCGTTGCTAGCGGGAGCAGATTAAGCACAGATACGCAGTATTTT. Translation gives CSVASGSRLSTDTQYF.